This T cell receptor beta chain was sequenced during a study of cytomegalovirus exposure and HLA in healthy donors (dated by TCRdb to between 2016 and 2019). For context, the study as a whole: In an earlier analysis of 550 to 750 of the donors, approximately 300 Gb of sequence data and 90 million to 120 million unique TCR beta sequences from 150 million to 200 million T cells were reported. In a later genetic analysis, genome-wide SNP genotypes for about three fifths of the roughly 670 donors were used, and that subset was treated as a discovery cohort. Both class I and class II loci were covered by HLA typing, at four-digit resolution. The study aimed to test whether cataloging public T cell receptors could reveal signatures of past pathogen exposure. All discovery cohort repertoires had been generated using a single sequencing platform. An earlier analysis of 587 of the donors applied high-throughput TCR beta sequencing to assess whether each TCR beta V gene segment acted as functional or pseudogenic. An early release covering 500 to 750 HLA-typed donors comprised about 290 gigabases of sequencing data and tens of millions of unique TCR sequences. Besides the first cohort of more than 650 subjects, a separate validation cohort made up of 120 different subjects was used. Rather than drawing on any new phenotypic data, the later analysis identified candidate immune exposures from TCR beta sequences and the way those sequences occurred across donors. A later analysis re-examined previously published TCR beta repertoires from hundreds of donors and added high-resolution HLA genotyping to investigate patterns of TCR occurrence. Among a few hundred genotyped donors of the cohort, an average of 235,054 unique TCR beta nucleotide sequences were sequenced per donor, about a sixth of them non-productive. The study profiled the T cell repertoires of hundreds of subjects by immunosequencing and related them to cytomegalovirus serostatus. Donor age, sex, ethnicity and CMV serostatus were compiled together with the repertoire data. To predict cytomegalovirus infection status, the study combined high-throughput TCR immunosequencing, statistical association of individual TCRs with disease status, and machine learning. Because of strong linkage in the cohort, roughly five DR-DQ haplotypes were treated as single units for association and clustering. Typing coverage varied by locus: roughly 620-640 donors for A, B, C, DRB1 and DQB1; approximately 560 for DQA1; over 600 for DPA1; under 490 for DPB1. Of the roughly 400 genotyped donors, approximately 83% fell in the genetic ancestry cluster associated with self-reported Caucasian donors.

Library preparation employed the immunoSEQ multiplex PCR assay. The multiplex PCR relied on a mix of 60 forward primers for TCR Vbeta segments and 13 reverse primers for TCR Jbeta segments. The CDR3 region of rearranged TCR beta genes was amplified from genomic DNA by a multiplex PCR assay. The Illumina HiSeq System was used to sequence the amplified TCR beta libraries as 87-base-pair reads. The paper's processing steps were these. A later analysis tallied 75 million to 85 million unique TCR beta chains across the 666 repertoires, and approximately 9.9 million of those chains were shared by two or more donors. To remove PCR and sequencing errors, raw reads were error-corrected and collapsed into unique sequences using a nearest-neighbor algorithm that merged closely related sequences. To assign V, D and J gene segments, CDR3 sequences were aligned to IMGT reference sequences. For a sequence to be retained, a match of at least six nucleotides was required to both a V gene segment and a J gene segment. Rearrangements were classified as productive when the CDR3 lacked stop codons and remained in frame with V and J, and all other rearrangements were classified as non-productive. Following IMGT convention, CDR3 was defined as the stretch from the second conserved V-encoded cysteine to the conserved J-encoded phenylalanine. In an earlier analysis of just under 600 of the donors, sequences lacking an unambiguous match to a single V gene segment were excluded. In an earlier analysis of a few hundred of the donors, a V segment was called functional when productive rearrangements were above 56.7%, and segregating when the standard deviation between donors exceeded 5%. A statistical classification framework was built for diagnosing cytomegalovirus status from the catalog of TCR beta chain sequences. In a later analysis, TCR nucleotide sequences were compared against IMGT/GENE-DB human TR gene sequences so that V and J genes could be assigned. Using the TCRdist pipeline, a later analysis assigned CDR3 sequences along with most-parsimonious VDJ recombination scenarios. In a later analysis, each TCR beta chain was defined by its CDR3 amino acid sequence together with its V-gene family, and reads lacking a unique V-gene family were excluded. In a later analysis, 450 to 600 highly shared, low-generation-probability nucleotide sequences were removed to address suspected cross-contamination and a sequencing artifact. In a later analysis, a clonal expansion index for each public chain was calculated from normalized within-repertoire ranks of inferred template counts. A later analysis computed generation probabilities with a VDJ recombination model fitted to out-of-frame rearrangements, and checked the results against IGoR. Hypergeometric tests were used in a later analysis to score TCR-TCR, TCR-HLA and TCR-CMV co-occurrence, with a repertoire-size bias correction applied to the TCR pairs. To estimate false discovery rates, a later analysis permuted the HLA or CMV assignments 20 times. A later analysis grouped co-occurring TCRs with DBSCAN, adding TCRdist sequence similarity when clustering within HLA-allele-positive subsets. For co-occurrence clustering, repertoires with fewer than 30,000 or more than 120,000 public chains were excluded, along with roughly 5 repertoires with anomalous nucleotide sharing. TCRdb holds this immuneACCESS table with in-frame rearrangements only. Some clones are missing; in checked studies, unresolved V genes explain under half, and the rest has no known cause. V and J calls and clone size are copied from that table; D and trimming were computed from the DNA. This sample gives tens of thousands of clones in total; approximately 75% of them show up just once. The ten largest account for approximately 6.2% of the sample.

General study outcomes and caveats: A later genetic analysis associated a missense DCLRE1C variant with V-gene and J-gene trimming of TCR beta chains, and an independent cohort replicated the association. A later analysis found that TCR association rates varied across HLA loci, with DRB1 alleles showing the most associated TCRs and HLA-C alleles the fewest. In this cohort, only TCR beta chains were sequenced, and detectable features were limited by the absence of alpha or paired-chain data. In vitro tests confirmed that a few of the cytomegalovirus-associated TCR beta chains recognize cytomegalovirus antigens. In an earlier analysis of around 500 of the donors, most TCR beta V segments appeared in productive rearrangements about 87% or about 30% of the time, broadly matching IMGT annotations. A further reported finding was that TCR beta sequences accurately predicted the HLA-A and HLA-B alleles for most subjects in the first cohort. A group of highly shared sequence variants was considered likely to be a technical artifact of the sequencing pipeline. For the cohort, immune exposure information was limited to CMV serostatus. The study listed 164 TCR beta chains as associated with cytomegalovirus. Most TCR sequences were seen in very few donors, while some public TCRs were found in many individuals. A later analysis found that most CMV-associated TCR beta chains appeared HLA-restricted, with HLA associations seemingly driven largely by CMV exposure. According to a later genetic analysis, donors in an Asian-associated ancestry cluster had fewer N-insertions in productive TCRs than the approximately 700-donor mean. In a later analysis, over 15,000 TCR beta sequences were associated with specific HLA alleles at a false discovery rate of 0.05. In a later analysis, several top co-occurrence clusters were reported to appear linked to parvovirus B19, influenza, CMV and Epstein-Barr virus. Roughly uniform sequencing depth across donors was assumed in presence/absence analyses, although this assumption may not hold. In both the original and validation cohorts, the classifier was reported to diagnose cytomegalovirus status with high specificity and sensitivity. Strong co-occurrence of HLA alleles, especially DR and DQ, made assigning TCR associations to individual alleles difficult. In a later analysis, HLA-associated TCR beta chains showed more clonal expansion and lower generation probabilities than non-associated chains that were equally common. Roughly 15 rarely observed V segments, including chromosome 9 orphons, were excluded from the earlier analysis of some 590 of the donors because counts were too low. Correlated functional status among segregating V segments might be attributable to linkage disequilibrium, but an unknown experimental factor could not be ruled out. Because HLA typing was missing for some donors at each locus, association tests included only the typed subset. It was suggested by the authors that the approach could potentially be generalized to other disease states and immunological phenotypes. Some IMGT-functional V segments, including TRBV6-2 and TRBV6-3, could not be distinguished by the 87-base-pair reads and were therefore excluded.

V is clipped by 4 bases and J by 5 bases, and the sequence between their germline boundaries is 11 bases long. The CDR3 covers 13 residues, taking in both the cysteine and the phenylalanine. Only the CDR3 region is kept as DNA, spanning 39 bases read in frame from base 1. The CDR1 and CDR2 encoded by the germline V gene are SGHTA and FQGTGA. About this clone: It lacks a known antigen. Base qualities are not provided; no much larger clone lies one nucleotide away.

In total, 630 or so healthy bone marrow donors made up the cohort. At the time of sampling, all cohort members were nominally healthy, though unrecorded immune exposures were likely present. CMV serostatus was recorded as positive for roughly 290 and negative for about 50% of the roughly 670 cohort members, whereas no CMV serostatus was recorded for the donor in question. A peripheral blood sample was collected from each donor, and TCR beta sequencing was performed on peripheral blood mononuclear cells. The Qiagen DNeasy Blood Extraction Kit was used to extract genomic DNA from the blood cell samples.

The receptor chain draws on TRBV7-3 and TRBJ2-5; possibly the D gene is TRBD2, per 5 matching bases. The sequenced sample consisted of PBMCs. The sequence came from a human donor in good health. The CDR3 protein: CASSSGISETQYF. The DNA sequence follows: TGTGCCAGCAGCTCCGGGATTTCCGAGACCCAGTACTTC.